The 27 T cell receptor beta chains reported below all come from one sample, sequenced in a study of human T cells and chemical hapten exposure. MiXCR, run by TCRdb on the RACE reads, gives a single entry per CDR3 protein. The data contain more than 300,000 distinct CDR3 sequences, about 5% of them singletons. The time point was: pre-sensitization, week 0. Treatment: therapeutic diphenylcyclopropenone sensitization with weekly scalp DPC. The material sequenced was whole blood, taken in connection with sensitization to the hapten diphenylcyclopropenone (DPC). These receptor sequences come from a woman under 30 with alopecia areata. Some clones in this sample may be carry-over from other donors' samples.

CDR3: CASSLAVGVSETQYF. DNA for the CDR3: TGCGCCAGCAGCTTGGCCGTAGGGGTCAGCGAGACCCAGTACTTC. J is TRBJ2-5 and V is TRBV5-1; D perhaps matches TRBD1 (5 bases). CDR3 length equals 15 residues. Trimming removed 0 bases from V and 5 bases from J, with 14 bases in between. Germline V gives CDR1 SGHRS, CDR2 YFSETQ.

This clonotype was found many times. The chain carries TRBV28 and TRBJ1-5, with D unclear. The germline V gene encodes CDR1 MDHEN and CDR2 SYDVKM. The V end was cut by 6 bases, the J end by 0 bases, with 6 bases between. The CDR3 runs to 13 residues. The CDR3 spells CASRTDSNQPQHF. In DNA, the CDR3 is TGTGCCAGCAGGACCGATAGCAATCAGCCCCAGCATTTT.

This clonotype was observed at least ten times. V gene TRBV10-3 combines with J gene TRBJ1-1; D ambiguous. CDR3 length: 14 residues. Germline V gene sequence: CDR1 ENHRY, CDR2 SYGVKD. Deletions cut 5 bases from V and 3 bases from J, with 13 bases between. In DNA, the CDR3 is TGTGCCATCAGTATGAGACCTCAGGACACTGAAGCTTTCTTT. Translated, it gives CAISMRPQDTEAFF.

At least ten counts were recorded for this clonotype. The chain links TRBV7-6 to TRBJ2-7, with D unclear. Looked up from germline, CDR1 is SGHVS and CDR2 is FNYEAQ. This CDR3 is built from 14 residues. V lost 1 base and J 0 bases, leaving 7 bases between the germline ends. The CDR3 DNA reads as TGTGCCAGCAGCTTAGAAGAAAGCTCCTACGAGCAGTACTTC. Residues: CASSLEESSYEQYF.

The CDR3 coding sequence is TGTGCCAGCAGCTTCAGGCTAGCGGTCTCCCAATATGAGCAGTTCTTC. It specifies CASSFRLAVSQYEQFF. The chain couples TRBV5-8 to TRBJ2-1; 7 bases line up with TRBD2. Unmatched junction bases numbered 13, after V lost 2 bases and J lost 8 bases. The CDR3 extends over 16 amino acids. Germline CDR1 and CDR2: SGHTS and YDEGEE.

This clonotype appeared many times. This chain connects TRBV28 to TRBJ1-5, with TRBD1 identical over 9 bases. Germline-derived CDR1 and CDR2 are MDHEN and SYDVKM. This CDR3 is built from 15 residues. The ends lost 4 bases at V and 6 bases at J; junction bases unmatched: 7. The CDR3 DNA reads as TGTGCCAGCAGTTCGGGACAGGGTGGGGTTCAGCCCCAGCATTTT. It encodes CASSSGQGGVQPQHF.

This clonotype has at least ten counts. This chain links TRBV28 with TRBJ1-2; no definite D call. CDR3 size: 16 residues. V lost 2 bases and J lost 0, with 13 bases in between. Per germline, CDR1 MDHEN and CDR2 SYDVKM. CDR3: CASSLTATPSNYGYTF. The CDR3 coding sequence is TGTGCCAGCAGTTTAACAGCCACCCCCTCTAACTATGGCTACACCTTC.

This clonotype was picked up many times. The chain joins TRBV21-1 to TRBJ1-1; the table names TRBD1, a call not compared with the DNA. TRBV21-1 is a listed pseudogene. CDR3 length equals 15 residues. The CDR3 coding sequence is TGTGCCAGCAGCCTTGGCAGGGGGCTACGTACTGAAGCTTTCTTT. Residues: CASSLGRGLRTEAFF.

This clonotype was seen ten or more times. The CDR3 DNA sequence: TGTGCCACCCGGGACGGCAATCAGCCCCAGCATTTT. As protein: CATRDGNQPQHF. The chain combines TRBV15 with TRBJ1-5; tentatively, D is TRBD1 (5 bases). Germline CDR1 LNHNV, CDR2 YYDKDF (reference sequence). V lost 8 bases and J lost 2, with 7 bases in between. The length of the CDR3 is 12 residues.

There are many counts of this clonotype. This chain joins TRBV7-2 and TRBJ1-1, with 9 bases that match TRBD1. Looked up from germline, CDR1 is SGHTA and CDR2 is FQGNSA. Losses at the gene ends were 6 bases for V and 4 bases for J; bases not matched to a gene: 9. This CDR3 is 15 amino acids long. The CDR3 is CASSQTGGAGTEAFF. As DNA, the CDR3 is TGTGCCAGCAGTCAAACAGGGGGCGCGGGCACTGAAGCTTTCTTT.

V and J are TRBV12-3 or TRBV12-4 and TRBJ2-2; 7 nucleotides match TRBD2. Germline trimming cut 3 bases from V and 8 bases from J; bases unmatched to any gene: 3. The CDR3 extends over 13 amino acids. Here the CDR3 reads CASSLTSLGELFF. The DNA of the CDR3 is TGTGCCAGCAGTTTGACTAGCTTGGGGGAGCTGTTTTTT.

The chain recombines TRBV4-3 with TRBJ2-7; TRBD1 matches at 8 bases. After removal of 4 bases from V and 1 base from J, the junction contained 6 bases not matched to a gene. The V gene's germline CDR1 is LGHNA and CDR2 YSLEER. The CDR3 has 15 amino acids. In DNA form, the CDR3 reads TGCGCCAGCAGCCGAGAACAGGGGGTTTCCTACGAGCAGTACTTC. Translation: CASSREQGVSYEQYF.

In this sample, this clonotype turned up a few times. The chain uses TRBV2 and TRBJ2-1, with 11 positions matching TRBD2. The V segment lost 3 bases and the J segment 7 bases; nucleotides outside the gene matches: 5. The CDR3 sequence is 15 residues long. CDR1 SNHLY and CDR2 FYNNEI come from the germline V gene. CDR3 DNA: TGTGCCAGCAGTGATACTAGCGGGGGTTGGAATGAGCAGTTCTTC. This translates into CASSDTSGGWNEQFF.

This clonotype was picked up a small number of times. The chain links TRBV11-1 to TRBJ2-3, with D possibly TRBD2 on 6 matching bases. Looked up from germline, CDR1 is SGHAT and CDR2 is FQDESV (reference sequence). V lost 7 bases and J lost 4, with 15 bases in between. The CDR3 length is 14 residues. The chain's CDR3 is CASTFRRGADTQYF. For the CDR3, the DNA is TGTGCCAGCACCTTCCGGAGGGGTGCAGATACGCAGTATTTT.

The rearrangement joins TRBV7-9 to TRBJ2-1, with 7 bases fitting TRBD2. This CDR3 contains 13 residues. V lost 4 bases and J lost 9; bases outside the gene matches: 6. CDR1 is SEHNR, CDR2 FQNEAQ, per germline (reference sequence). The CDR3 bases are TGTGCCAGCAGCTCATCGTGGGGGGGTGAGCAGTTCTTC. Translation gives CASSSSWGGEQFF.

This clonotype occurred many times. The chain links TRBV18 to TRBJ2-5; 8 nucleotides line up with TRBD2. The V segment lost 5 bases and the J segment 5 bases; nucleotides outside the gene matches: 1. The CDR3 is 12 residues long. CDR1 is KGHSH and CDR2 is LQKENI in the germline V gene. The CDR3 region is CASSSGSETQYF. CDR3 nucleotides: TGTGCCAGCTCAAGCGGGAGCGAGACCCAGTACTTC.

This chain joins TRBV7-2 and TRBJ2-3; unclear D gene. Trimming left V 1 base short and J 5 bases short, with 7 bases between. The V gene's germline CDR1 is SGHTA and CDR2 FQGNSA. The CDR3 sequence is 13 residues long. The CDR3 here is CASSLGWQDTQYF. In DNA form, the CDR3 reads TGTGCCAGCAGCTTAGGATGGCAAGATACGCAGTATTTT.

The V and J genes are TRBV10-3 and TRBJ2-7; D is unclear. This CDR3 region has 15 residues. The germline V gene encodes CDR1 ENHRY and CDR2 SYGVKD. V was clipped by 2 bases and J by 2 bases, with 13 bases between them. CDR3 DNA: TGTGCCATCAGTGAGGGGCAGCTGCCAACCTACGAGCAGTACTTC. Encoded protein: CAISEGQLPTYEQYF.

This sequence joins TRBV11-2 and TRBJ2-5, with D possibly being TRBD2 (6 bases). V was trimmed by 1 base and J by 5 bases, leaving 20 bases between them. Germline CDR1 SGHAT, CDR2 FQNNGV. The CDR3 sequence is 17 residues long. For the CDR3, the DNA is TGTGCCAGCAGCTTAGTCTTTAGCGCCGGAGGGATCGAGACCCAGTACTTC. Its protein is CASSLVFSAGGIETQYF.

This clonotype was observed many times. This chain links TRBV3-1 with TRBJ2-4; no reliable D call. Germline lookup yields CDR1 LGHDT and CDR2 YNNKEL (reference sequence). The CDR3 is 12 residues long. V lost 0 bases and J lost 7, with 4 bases in between. CDR3 in DNA: TGTGCCAGCAGCCAAGAATGGAACATTCAGTACTTC. This sequence encodes CASSQEWNIQYF.

This clonotype has a count of ten or more. The V and J genes are TRBV7-8 and TRBJ2-1; the D gene could be TRBD1 or TRBD2 (5 bases each). V was shortened by 1 base and J by 9 bases, with 19 bases between the two germline ends. Germline lookup yields CDR1 SGHVS and CDR2 FQNEAQ. The CDR3 covers 16 residues. DNA of the CDR3: TGTGCCAGCAGCTTAGAAGGGGAGACCGGTGTGGTTGAGCAGTTCTTC. Its translation: CASSLEGETGVVEQFF.

At least ten counts were recorded for this clonotype. V usage is TRBV12-3 or TRBV12-4 and J usage is TRBJ2-4; either TRBD1 or TRBD2 may supply D (6 bases each). CDR3 length: 13 amino acids. The V and J ends lost 3 bases and 8 bases respectively, with 11 bases between them. The CDR3 DNA reads TGTGCCAGCAGTTTTAGGGGGGAGGACATTCAGTACTTC. It encodes CASSFRGEDIQYF.

As DNA, the CDR3 is TGTGCCAGCAGGCGTACATGGAACACTGAAGCTTTCTTT. Its protein product is CASRRTWNTEAFF. The rearrangement uses TRBV9 and TRBJ1-1; D is undetermined. Trimming removed 5 bases at V and 1 base at J, with 9 bases between. The CDR3 loop spans 13 amino acids. Germline V gene data show CDR1 as SGDLS and CDR2 as YYNGEE.

The table lists this clonotype with many counts. The chain recombines TRBV6-2 or TRBV6-3 with TRBJ2-5, with TRBD1 matching over 8 bases. V was clipped by 8 bases and J by 5 bases; unmatched bases: 13. The CDR3 spans 15 residues. The germline CDR1 and CDR2 sequences are MNHEY and SVGEGT. The CDR3 coding sequence is TGTGCCAGCGAACCTGGACAGGGAGGCCTGGAGACCCAGTACTTC. Amino acid sequence: CASEPGQGGLETQYF.

The chain is built from TRBV4-2 and TRBJ1-2; 10 bases align to TRBD1. The CDR3 is 15 amino acids. CDR1 is LGHNA, CDR2 YNFKEQ, per germline. V shed 2 bases, J shed 8 bases, and the junction held 8 bases outside the gene matches. The CDR3 here is CASSQKRDRGGGYTF. The CDR3 DNA sequence: TGTGCCAGCAGCCAAAAACGGGACAGGGGCGGCGGCTACACCTTC.

This clonotype has ten or more counts. The chain carries TRBV29-1 and TRBJ2-7; 7 nucleotides match TRBD1. The CDR3 spans 12 residues. V was clipped by 6 bases and J by 5 bases; unmatched bases: 7. Germline CDR1 and CDR2: SQVTM and ANQGSEA. CDR3 nucleotides: TGCAGCGTCGCTATACAGGGGAACGAGCAGTACTTC. It is translated as CSVAIQGNEQYF.

This clonotype has only a few counts. The chain uses TRBV7-8 and TRBJ1-4, with 7 nucleotides matching TRBD1. The germline V gene has CDR1 SGHVS and CDR2 FQNEAQ. The CDR3 runs 13 residues. The J segment lost 6 bases and the V segment lost 8 bases, leaving 6 bases of the junction unmatched. The CDR3 reads CASCDREDEKLFF. Here the CDR3 DNA reads TGTGCCAGCTGTGACAGGGAGGATGAAAAACTGTTTTTT.